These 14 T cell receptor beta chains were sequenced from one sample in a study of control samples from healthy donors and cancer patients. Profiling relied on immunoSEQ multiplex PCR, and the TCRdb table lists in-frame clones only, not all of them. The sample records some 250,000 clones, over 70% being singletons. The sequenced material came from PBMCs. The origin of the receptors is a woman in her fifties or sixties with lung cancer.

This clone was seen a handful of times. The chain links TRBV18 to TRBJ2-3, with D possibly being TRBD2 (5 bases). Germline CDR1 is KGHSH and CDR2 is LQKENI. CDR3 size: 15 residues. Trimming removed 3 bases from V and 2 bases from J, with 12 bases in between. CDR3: CASSPQHGITDTQYF. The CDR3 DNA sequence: TGTGCCAGCTCACCGCAGCACGGGATCACAGATACGCAGTATTTT.

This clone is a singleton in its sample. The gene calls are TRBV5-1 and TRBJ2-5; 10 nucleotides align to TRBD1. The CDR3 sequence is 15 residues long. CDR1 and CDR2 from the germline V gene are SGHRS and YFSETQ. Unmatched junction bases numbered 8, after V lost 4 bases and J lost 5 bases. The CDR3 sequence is CASSGGQGGFETQYF. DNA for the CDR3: TGCGCCAGCAGCGGCGGACAGGGGGGATTCGAGACCCAGTACTTC.

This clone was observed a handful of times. The CDR3 DNA is TGTGCCAGCAGCCCGGTTCCGCGGTTCCGCACAGATACGCAGTATTTT. Protein sequence: CASSPVPRFRTDTQYF. The V and J genes are TRBV3-1 (or the pseudogene TRBV3-2) and TRBJ2-3; no reliable D call. Germline V CDR1 and CDR2: LGHDT, YNNKEL (reference sequence). CDR3 length: 16 amino acids. V lost 4 bases and J lost 1, with 15 bases in between.

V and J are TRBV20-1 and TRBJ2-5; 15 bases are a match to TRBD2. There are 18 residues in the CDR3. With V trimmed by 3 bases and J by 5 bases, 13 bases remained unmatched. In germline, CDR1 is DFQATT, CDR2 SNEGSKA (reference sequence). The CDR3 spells CSASPPPGLAGGLETQYF. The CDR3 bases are TGCAGTGCTAGTCCCCCCCCCGGACTAGCGGGGGGGCTTGAGACCCAGTACTTC.

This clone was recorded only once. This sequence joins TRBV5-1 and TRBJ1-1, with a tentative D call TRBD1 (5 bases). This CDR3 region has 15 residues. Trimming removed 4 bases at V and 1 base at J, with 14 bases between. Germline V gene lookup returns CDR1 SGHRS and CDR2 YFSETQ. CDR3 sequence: CASSPGGVGNTEAFF. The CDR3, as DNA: TGCGCCAGCAGCCCGGGGGGAGTAGGGAACACTGAAGCTTTCTTT.

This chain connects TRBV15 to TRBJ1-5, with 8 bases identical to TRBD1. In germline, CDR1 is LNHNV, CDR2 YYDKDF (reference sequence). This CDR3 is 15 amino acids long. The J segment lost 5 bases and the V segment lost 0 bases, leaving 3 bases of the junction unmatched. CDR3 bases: TGTGCCACCAGCAGAGAAGGGACAGGTCATCAGCCCCAGCATTTT. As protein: CATSREGTGHQPQHF. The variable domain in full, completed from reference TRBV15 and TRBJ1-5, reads DAMVIQNPRYQVTQFGKPVTLSCSQTLNHNVMYWYQQKSSQAPKLLFHYYDKDFNNEADTPDNFQSRRPNTSFCFLDIRSPGLGDTAMYLCATSREGTGHQPQHFGDGTRLSIL.

The CDR3 loop is CASSAGQPQETQYF. The CDR3 DNA sequence: TGTGCCAGCAGCGCAGGACAGCCCCAAGAGACCCAGTACTTC. The chain couples TRBV9 to TRBJ2-5, with D possibly being TRBD1 (6 bases). The CDR3 consists of 14 residues. Trimming shortened V by 3 bases and J by 1 base, and 10 bases separated the two germline ends. CDR1 and CDR2 from the germline V gene are SGDLS and YYNGEE.

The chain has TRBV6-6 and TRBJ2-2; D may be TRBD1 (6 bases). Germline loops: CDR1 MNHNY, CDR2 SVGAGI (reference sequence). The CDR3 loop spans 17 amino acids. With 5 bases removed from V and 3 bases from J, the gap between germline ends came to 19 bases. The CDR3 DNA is TGTGCCAGCAGTAGATACAGGGCAAGGGGAGACACCGGGGAGCTGTTTTTT. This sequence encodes CASSRYRARGDTGELFF.

The CDR3 reads CASTLRSASYEQYF. CDR3 coding DNA: TGCGCCAGCACACTGAGAAGTGCCTCCTACGAGCAGTACTTC. V is TRBV5-1 and J is TRBJ2-7; D gene ambiguous. The CDR3 is 14 amino acids. Germline V gene data show CDR1 as SGHRS and CDR2 as YFSETQ. The V end was cut by 6 bases, the J end by 0 bases, with 13 bases between.

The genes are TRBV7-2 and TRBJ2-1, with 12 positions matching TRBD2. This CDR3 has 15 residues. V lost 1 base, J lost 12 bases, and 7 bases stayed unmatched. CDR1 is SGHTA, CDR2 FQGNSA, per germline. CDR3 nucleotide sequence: TGTGCCAGCAGCTTAGGTCAGGCTAGCGGGAGGGGGCAGTTCTTC. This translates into CASSLGQASGRGQFF. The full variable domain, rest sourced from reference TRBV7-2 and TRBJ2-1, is GAGVSQSPSNKVTEKGKDVELRCDPISGHTALYWYRQSLGQGLEFLIYFQGNSAPDKSGLPSDRFSAERTGGSVSTLTIQRTQQEDSAVYLCASSLGQASGRGQFFGPGTRLTVL.

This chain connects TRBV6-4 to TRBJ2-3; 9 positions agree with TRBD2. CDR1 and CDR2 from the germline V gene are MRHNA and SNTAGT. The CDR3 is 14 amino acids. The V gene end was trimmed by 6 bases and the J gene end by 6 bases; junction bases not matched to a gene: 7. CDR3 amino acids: CASSLAGTGDTQYF. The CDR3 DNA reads TGTGCCAGCAGCCTAGCGGGAACGGGGGATACGCAGTATTTT.

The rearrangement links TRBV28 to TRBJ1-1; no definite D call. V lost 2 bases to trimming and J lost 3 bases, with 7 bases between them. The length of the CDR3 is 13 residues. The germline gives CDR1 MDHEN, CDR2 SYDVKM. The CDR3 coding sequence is TGTGCCAGCAGTTTAGGCACCCACACTGAAGCTTTCTTT. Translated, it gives CASSLGTHTEAFF.

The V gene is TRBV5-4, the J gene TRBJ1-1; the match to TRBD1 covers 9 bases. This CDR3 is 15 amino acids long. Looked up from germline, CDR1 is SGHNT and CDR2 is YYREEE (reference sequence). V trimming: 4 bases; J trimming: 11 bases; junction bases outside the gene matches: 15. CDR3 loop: CASSPKGPGTGRAFF. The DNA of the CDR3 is TGTGCCAGCAGCCCTAAGGGTCCCGGGACAGGGAGGGCTTTCTTT.

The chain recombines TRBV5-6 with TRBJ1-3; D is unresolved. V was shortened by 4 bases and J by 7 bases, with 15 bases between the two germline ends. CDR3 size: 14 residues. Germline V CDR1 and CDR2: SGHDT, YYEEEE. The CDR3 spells CASSPLREFNTIYF. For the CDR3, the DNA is TGTGCCAGCAGCCCCCTTCGGGAGTTCAACACCATATATTTT.